This T cell receptor beta chain derives from a study of CD8 T cells in Susac syndrome. With random hexamers, reverse transcription was performed on about 0.5 to 1 ug of RNA. MiXCR, applied by TCRdb to the immunoSEQ multiplex PCR reads, yields one record per CDR3 protein. The sample has about 120,000 distinct CDR3 sequences, over 95% seen once. The CDR3 runs to 15 residues. V lost 1 base to trimming and J lost 6 bases, with 13 bases between them. CDR1 and CDR2 (germline): MGHRA, YSYEKL. The chain links TRBV4-1 to TRBJ1-5; D is ambiguous. Material: CD4+ T cells from PBMCs. This TCR derives from a human donor with Susac syndrome. CDR3 sequence (DNA): TGCGCCAGCAGCCAAGGCCCCCAACCCCCTCAGCCCCAGCATTTT. Residues: CASSQGPQPPQPQHF.